The TCR beta chain under discussion was sequenced for a study of T-cell memory formation after mild COVID-19. On the study more broadly: Largely, TCR clusters stayed within a single donor.

Libraries for TCRalpha and TCRbeta carried sample barcodes and unique molecular identifiers via 5'RACE. TCRdb independently ran MiXCR on the 5' RACE reads; one entry per CDR3 protein. The sample carries a few hundred thousand distinct CDR3 sequences, 20% to 25% recorded once. CDR3 size: 16 residues. Trimming removed 1 base at V and 2 bases at J, with 12 bases between. Germline V gives CDR1 SGHTA, CDR2 FQGTGA. The clonotype originates from an adult woman who had mild COVID-19 (a few samples of this study predate the infection). Cell type and time point are not known. Input material: PBMCs or a T cell subset sorted from them (not recorded which). V usage is TRBV7-3 and J usage is TRBJ2-1, with D perhaps TRBD2 (5 bases). As DNA, the CDR3 is TGTGCCAGCAGCTTAAGGCGCGGGTCCGCCTACAATGAGCAGTTCTTC. Its translation is CASSLRRGSAYNEQFF. The complete variable domain, with remaining parts taken from reference TRBV7-3 and TRBJ2-1, reads GAGVSQTPSNKVTEKGKYVELRCDPISGHTALYWYRQSLGQGPEFLIYFQGTGAADDSGLPNDRFFAVRPEGSVSTLKIQRTERGDSAVYLCASSLRRGSAYNEQFFGPGTRLTVL.